A selection of T cell receptor beta chains follows, all from one sample in a study of T cell clones after liver transplantation. Measured with immunoSEQ multiplex PCR; TCRdb has only the in-frame clones, and not every one. The table records about 9,200 clones, approximately 78% of them present only once. Sequences were derived from CD8+ T cells from blood, sampled at the 22-month timepoint. The receptors originated from a human patient who received a liver transplant. A subset of T cells may come from the graft donor. Each CDR3 is given without its conserved first and last residue.

J: TRBJ2-1; V: TRBV2; CDR3: ASSEGTGDEQF
J: TRBJ1-1; V: TRBV7-9; CDR3: ASSSTGGGFSEAF
J: TRBJ2-3; V: TRBV30; CDR3: AWRHLPSSPSTDTQY
J: TRBJ1-6; V: TRBV5-4; CDR3: ASSLGDRGSALH
J: TRBJ2-7; V: TRBV29-1; CDR3: SVEDQGQGGYEQY
J: TRBJ2-7; V: TRBV19; CDR3: ASTPGQGIYEQY
J: TRBJ2-7; V: TRBV7-9; CDR3: ASSLEGFAYEQY
J: TRBJ1-2; V: TRBV6-5; CDR3: ASSMGKGYT
J: TRBJ1-1; V: TRBV9; CDR3: ASSVADPTGGAF
J: TRBJ2-1; V: TRBV7-6; CDR3: ASSLTGQGDNEQF
J: TRBJ2-3; V: TRBV30; CDR3: AWTGGVDADTQY
J: TRBJ2-1; V: TRBV6-1; CDR3: ASRYNEQF
J: TRBJ2-4; V: TRBV2; CDR3: ASSEVSGLAAPLAKNIQY
J: TRBJ1-1; V: TRBV6-5; CDR3: ASSYGPEAF
J: TRBJ1-1; V: TRBV4-2; CDR3: ASSTSLGGGTEAF
J: TRBJ1-2; V: TRBV4-1; CDR3: ASSQETLAGYT
J: TRBJ2-7; V: TRBV4-1; CDR3: ASSQTLAYEQY
J: TRBJ2-3; V: TRBV28; CDR3: ASSPGAGRADTQY
J: TRBJ2-7; V: TRBV13; CDR3: ASSSGTVYEQY
J: TRBJ1-2; V: TRBV2; CDR3: ASSGQDRSNYGYT
J: TRBJ1-2; V: TRBV7-9; CDR3: ASSSGRFGGGYGYT
J: TRBJ1-4; V: TRBV28; CDR3: ASSRQGDPEKLF
J: TRBJ2-3; V: TRBV7-6; CDR3: ASSLERGSTQY
J: TRBJ1-1; V: TRBV30; CDR3: AWTGETTEAF
J: TRBJ1-6; V: TRBV5-6; CDR3: ASSPKGQNSPLH
J: TRBJ2-1; V: TRBV9; CDR3: ASSVVLGNDEQF
J: TRBJ2-4; V: TRBV4-1; CDR3: ASSQDLRETSIQY
J: TRBJ2-2; V: TRBV7-7; CDR3: ASSEGVGTGELF
J: TRBJ2-2; V: TRBV29-1; CDR3: SVLIPRGELF
J: TRBJ2-7; V: TRBV7-2; CDR3: ASSPRGIYYEQY
J: TRBJ2-2; V: TRBV19; CDR3: ASSMWDRGTGELF
J: TRBJ2-3; V: TRBV7-6; CDR3: ASSAPGGQGTDTQY
J: TRBJ1-4; V: TRBV7-9; CDR3: ASSSTTGGLREKLF
J: TRBJ2-1; V: TRBV27; CDR3: ASSAGTVSYNEQF
J: TRBJ1-1; V: TRBV27; CDR3: ASSLRIEAEAF
J: TRBJ2-1; V: TRBV15; CDR3: ATSSRSSGDNEQF
J: TRBJ2-1; V: TRBV5-8; CDR3: ASSWQGADEQF
J: TRBJ2-3; V: TRBV6-6; CDR3: ASTGVLQY
J: TRBJ2-7; V: TRBV27; CDR3: ASSLGRTHYEQY
J: TRBJ2-3; V: TRBV4-1; CDR3: ASSQVRTAGVDSPRDDTQY
J: TRBJ2-5; V: TRBV7-9; CDR3: ASSLANYFQETQY